This TCR beta chain was retrieved from a study of CD8+ T cells in alopecia areata. V was trimmed by 2 bases and J by 6 bases, leaving 7 bases between them. From germline, CDR1 is SEHNR and CDR2 FQNEAQ (reference sequence). The CDR3 has 12 residues. In regard to this clone: The antigen is undetermined.

RNA extraction and reverse transcription yielded cDNA as sequencing template. Sequencing was performed with immunoSEQ multiplex PCR; in TCRdb, only in-frame clones are kept and a portion is missing. The sample holds fewer than 200,000 clones; 58% are singletons and the top ten take approximately 16%. Documented treatment: oral pan-JAK inhibitor, 5-10 mg twice daily. Study outcomes and limitations: Under tofacitinib, numerous expanded lesional clonotypes remained detectable in scalp and blood. Scalp sample sequencing also detects resident alphabeta T cells of normal skin. Higher clonality was seen in lesional scalp than in normal scalp, especially in alopecia totalis/universalis. Scalp clonality decreased significantly with tofacitinib, and so did expanded CD8+ clones among the top 100.

The specimen was CD4+ T cells sorted from blood, collected at approximately week 56, from a patient treated with tofacitinib. The sequence derives from a human donor with alopecia areata. The chain combines TRBV7-9 with TRBJ1-1; D gene uncertain. The CDR3 loop is CASSLRLSEAFF. The CDR3 DNA sequence: TGTGCCAGCAGCTTAAGACTTTCTGAAGCTTTCTTT.